This record looks at one TCR beta chain sequence and its context. Antigen unknown. Germline CDR1 is WNHNN and CDR2 is SYGVQD (reference sequence). The trim removed 3 bases at V and 1 base at J, leaving 5 bases unmatched. The CDR3 covers 16 residues. The data are from a study of CD8 T cells in Susac syndrome. The RNA, about 0.5 to 1 ug, was put through reverse transcription using random hexamers. The TCR beta CDR3 was amplified by immunoSEQ multiplex PCR across 54 Vbeta, 13 Jbeta. One entry per CDR3 protein, called by TCRdb with MiXCR from the immunoSEQ multiplex PCR reads. The data show approximately 150,000 distinct CDR3 sequences, 75% to 90% seen once. Regarding the study as a whole: It was acknowledged in the study that the number of individuals who were included in its TCR sequencing and HLA analysis was relatively small.

Negative isolation yielded CD4+ and CD8+ T cells, and FACS enriched TEMRA cells. The V call is TRBV10-1, the J call TRBJ2-2, with 7 nucleotides matching TRBD2. Sequenced sample: CD8+ T cells from PBMCs. The clonotype comes from a human donor with multiple sclerosis. The DNA for the CDR3 is TGCGCCAGCAGTGAAACGGCGGGGGAGAACACCGGGGAGCTGTTTTTT. Translated, it gives CASSETAGENTGELFF.